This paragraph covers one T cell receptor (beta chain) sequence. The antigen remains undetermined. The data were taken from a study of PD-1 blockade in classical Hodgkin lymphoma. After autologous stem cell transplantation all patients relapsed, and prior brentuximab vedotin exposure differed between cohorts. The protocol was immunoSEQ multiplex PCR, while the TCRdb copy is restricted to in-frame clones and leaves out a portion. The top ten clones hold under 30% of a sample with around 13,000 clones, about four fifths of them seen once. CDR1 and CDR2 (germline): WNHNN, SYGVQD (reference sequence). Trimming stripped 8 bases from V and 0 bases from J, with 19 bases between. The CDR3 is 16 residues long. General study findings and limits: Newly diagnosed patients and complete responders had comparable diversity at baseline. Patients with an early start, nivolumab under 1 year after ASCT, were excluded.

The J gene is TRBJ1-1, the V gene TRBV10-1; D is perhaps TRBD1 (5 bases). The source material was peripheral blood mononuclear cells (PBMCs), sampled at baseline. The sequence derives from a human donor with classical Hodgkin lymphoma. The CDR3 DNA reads TGCGCCAGCCATATGGTCCGGGGAGGGGTGAACACTGAAGCTTTCTTT. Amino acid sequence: CASHMVRGGVNTEAFF.